These 23 T cell receptor beta chains came from one sample sequenced in a study of spatial heterogeneity in lung cancer. The time point denotes: sample taken at primary tumor resection. Whole RNA from tumor, nontumor lung or frozen PBMC was sequenced unsorted. TCRdb re-called the 5' RACE reads through MiXCR, storing one row per CDR3 protein. The repertoire holds approximately 780 distinct CDR3 sequences, with approximately 16% as singletons. The starting material was PBMCs, obtained at surgery. The receptors derive from a male donor with early-stage non-small cell lung cancer.

Sample share makes this clonotype large. This beta chain appears as a stray read in a library generated for alpha chains; its size is not informative. This rearrangement joins TRBV4-1 to TRBJ2-1; D gene ambiguous. The ends were cut back, 0 bases at V and 5 bases at J, with 5 bases in the middle. The CDR3 contains 13 residues. CDR1 and CDR2 (germline): MGHRA, YSYEKL. CDR3 nucleotides: TGCGCCAGCAGCCAAGACCAAAACAATGAGCAGTTCTTC. Protein: CASSQDQNNEQFF.

As for this clonotype: Since it is a stray read in a library aimed at alpha chains, this beta chain has a size that is not meaningful. The chain is built from TRBV6-1 and TRBJ2-5; D might be TRBD2 (5 bases). CDR1 is MNHNS, CDR2 SASEGT, per germline. The CDR3 length is 18 residues. V was trimmed by 2 bases and J by 5 bases, leaving 24 bases between them. The CDR3 DNA reads as TGTGCCAGCAGTGAACAGGATTGGCTAGCACCTCCGGCTGAGACCCAGTACTTC. It encodes CASSEQDWLAPPAETQYF.

This clonotype is termed large (0.1 to 1%). Being off target in a library aimed at alpha chains, this beta chain has a size of little meaning. The chain links TRBV7-2 to TRBJ2-7, with a weak D call TRBD2 (7 bases). Trimming pared 4 bases from V and 6 bases from J, leaving 10 bases between. This CDR3 spans 12 amino acids. The germline CDR1 and CDR2 sequences are SGHTA and FQGNSA. CDR3 coding DNA: TGTGCCAGCAGCTGGCGGGGGCTCGAGCAGTACTTC. Protein: CASSWRGLEQYF.

This clonotype is medium-sized within its sample. This beta chain is a stray read from a library made for alpha chains; its abundance is not meaningful. CDR3 amino acids: CSALDRGRADTQYF. DNA for the CDR3: TGCAGTGCGTTAGACAGGGGCCGCGCAGATACGCAGTATTTT. The V call is TRBV20-1, the J call TRBJ2-3, with 8 bases fitting TRBD1. The V and J ends lost 6 bases and 4 bases, in that order; junction bases with no gene match: 9. The germline gives CDR1 DFQATT, CDR2 SNEGSKA (reference sequence). The CDR3 is 14 amino acids.

As concerns this clonotype: Since it is a stray read in a library aimed at alpha chains, this beta chain has a size that is not meaningful. The chain recombines TRBV20-1 with TRBJ2-7; 10 bases agree with TRBD1. The CDR3 covers 14 residues. From germline, CDR1 is DFQATT and CDR2 SNEGSKA (reference sequence). J was trimmed by 5 bases and V by 3 bases; bases with no gene match: 7. In DNA, the CDR3 is TGCAGTGCTAGTGGACAGGGGGATTTCGACGAGCAGTACTTC. Translation gives CSASGQGDFDEQYF.

By share of the sample, this clonotype is medium-sized (0.01 to 0.1%). Since it is a stray read in a library aimed at alpha chains, this beta chain has a size that is not meaningful. The chain employs TRBV7-2 and TRBJ2-7; D ambiguous. Per germline, CDR1 SGHTA and CDR2 FQGNSA. The CDR3 consists of 12 residues. Between the trimmed V and J ends, which lost 5 bases and 8 bases, there was a span of 13 bases. CDR3 region: CASSALGGKQYF. The DNA of the CDR3 is TGTGCCAGCAGCGCCCTCGGTGGTAAGCAGTACTTC. Supplemented by reference TRBV7-2 and TRBJ2-7, the full variable domain reads GAGVSQSPSNKVTEKGKDVELRCDPISGHTALYWYRQSLGQGLEFLIYFQGNSAPDKSGLPSDRFSAERTGGSVSTLTIQRTQQEDSAVYLCASSALGGKQYFGPGTRLTVT.

Comment on this clonotype: This beta chain appears as a stray read in a library generated for alpha chains; its size is not informative. The chain combines TRBV6-5 with TRBJ2-3; no definite D call. The CDR3 sequence is 13 residues long. CDR1 and CDR2 (germline): MNHEY, SVGAGI. Trimming shortened V by 5 bases and J by 6 bases, and 12 bases separated the two germline ends. CDR3 protein: CASSEVNRDTQYF. CDR3 DNA sequence: TGTGCCAGCAGTGAGGTGAATCGGGATACGCAGTATTTT.

Within the sample, this clonotype is medium-sized (0.01 to 0.1%). This beta chain turned up in a library designed for alpha chains; as an off-target read, its abundance says little. This chain uses TRBV11-3 with TRBJ2-3; D ambiguous. The germline V gene has CDR1 SGHNT and CDR2 YENEEA. The CDR3 runs to 13 residues. The V end was cut by 0 bases, the J end by 4 bases, with 5 bases between. The CDR3 DNA sequence: TGTGCCAGCAGCTTAGAAGGGCCAGATACGCAGTATTTT. Its protein product is CASSLEGPDTQYF.

A word on this clonotype: This beta chain came through as a stray read in a library set up for alpha chains, and its size says little. V is TRBV5-4 and J is TRBJ2-3, with D perhaps being TRBD1 or TRBD2 (6 bases each). Germline values: CDR1 SGHNT, CDR2 YYREEE (reference sequence). The CDR3 is made up of 16 amino acids. V was cut by 2 bases and J by 4 bases, with 17 bases left in between. CDR3 DNA sequence: TGTGCCAGCAGCTTTGGGGGGCCCTTCACCTCAGATACGCAGTATTTT. Protein: CASSFGGPFTSDTQYF.

This clonotype is labeled as large. In a library made to pick up alpha chains, this beta chain is a stray read with a size that means little. V usage is TRBV19 and J usage is TRBJ2-7; 11 bases fit TRBD1. The CDR3 contains 16 residues. Germline loops: CDR1 LNHDA, CDR2 SQIVND (reference sequence). V lost 9 bases to trimming and J lost 9 bases; unmatched junction nucleotides: 19. CDR3 protein: CASATVGQGGRRRQYF. The CDR3 DNA follows: TGTGCCAGCGCAACGGTGGGACAGGGGGGAAGGCGGAGGCAGTACTTC.

By frequency in the sample, this clonotype is large. Since the library was made to target alpha chains, this beta chain is a stray read and its abundance is not meaningful. The rearrangement joins TRBV20-1 to TRBJ1-2; 8 bases match TRBD1. The germline CDR1 and CDR2 sequences are DFQATT and SNEGSKA (reference sequence). The CDR3 runs 13 residues. Trimming cost V 3 bases and J 6 bases; bases outside gene matches: 6. CDR3 DNA sequence: TGCAGTGCTAGGGAGACAGGGGATCATGGCTACACCTTC. Translated: CSARETGDHGYTF.

This clonotype rates as medium-sized (0.01 to 0.1%). This beta chain is an off-target read within a library intended for alpha chains, so its frequency means little. The chain joins TRBV10-2 to TRBJ2-5; weak D call: TRBD1 (6 bases). In germline, CDR1 is WSHSY, CDR2 SAAADI. The CDR3 covers 13 residues. V dropped 8 bases and J dropped 3 bases, with 13 bases sitting between them. Here the CDR3 DNA reads TGCGCCAGCTCGCTTACAGGGAAAGAGACCCAGTACTTC. Translating it yields CASSLTGKETQYF.

This clonotype is termed large. With the library built for alpha chains, this beta chain is off target and its frequency is not meaningful. The CDR3 DNA is TGTGCCATCAGCCAGGGACAGCACCAAGAGACCCAGTACTTC. Its translation is CAISQGQHQETQYF. The chain has TRBV10-3 and TRBJ2-5; TRBD1 agrees at 7 bases. The V gene end was trimmed by 6 bases and the J gene end by 0 bases; junction bases not matched to a gene: 4. Germline CDR1 reads ENHRY; CDR2 reads SYGVKD. The CDR3 runs to 14 residues.

Regarding this clonotype: The library was prepared for alpha chains; this beta chain is a stray read, so its frequency means little. The rearrangement links TRBV7-2 to TRBJ2-2, with D possibly being TRBD1 or TRBD2 (6 bases each). The V gene's germline CDR1 is SGHTA and CDR2 FQGNSA. The V and J ends lost 8 bases and 5 bases respectively, with 12 bases between them. This CDR3 comprises 13 residues. The CDR3: CASSGASTGELFF. Here the CDR3 DNA reads TGTGCCAGCTCGGGGGCCTCAACCGGGGAGCTGTTTTTT.

Comment on this clonotype: In a library made to pick up alpha chains, this beta chain is a stray read with a size that means little. In DNA, the CDR3 is TGTGCCAGCAGTGACTCTGGGGCCAACGTCCTGACTTTC. It encodes CASSDSGANVLTF. The chain recombines TRBV7-3 with TRBJ2-6, with D unclear. Germline CDR1 and CDR2: SGHTA and FQGTGA. This CDR3 region has 13 residues. The germline V and J ends were trimmed by 6 bases and 0 bases, with 3 bases remaining between them.

By its share, this clonotype is large. Found in a library prepared for alpha chains, this beta chain is an off-target read, and its abundance has little meaning. This chain uses TRBV5-1 with TRBJ2-2; D perhaps matches TRBD1 (5 bases). Trimming stripped 5 bases from V and 2 bases from J, with 10 bases between. Germline-derived CDR1 and CDR2 are SGHRS and YFSETQ. This CDR3 contains 14 residues. The CDR3 nucleotides are TGCGCCAGCAGGGCAGGGTTAAACACCGGGGAGCTGTTTTTT. Its protein product is CASRAGLNTGELFF. Supplemented by reference TRBV5-1 and TRBJ2-2, the full variable domain reads KAGVTQTPRYLIKTRGQQVTLSCSPISGHRSVSWYQQTPGQGLQFLFEYFSETQRNKGNFPGRFSGRQFSNSRSEMNVSTLELGDSALYLCASRAGLNTGELFFGEGSRLTVL.

This clonotype was seen a handful of times. Within a library made for alpha chains, this beta chain is off target, and its count is uninformative. The chain employs TRBV19 and TRBJ2-3; no clear D. The germline V gene has CDR1 LNHDA and CDR2 SQIVND (reference sequence). This CDR3 has 13 residues. With 9 bases removed from V and 2 bases from J, the gap between germline ends came to 12 bases. The CDR3 region is CASHPRYTDTQYF. The CDR3 DNA reads as TGTGCCAGCCACCCCCGGTACACAGATACGCAGTATTTT.

This clonotype is classed as large. Found in a library prepared for alpha chains, this beta chain is an off-target read, and its abundance has little meaning. V usage is TRBV6-1 and J usage is TRBJ2-7; D is unresolved. Germline V lookup: CDR1 MNHNS, CDR2 SASEGT. The CDR3 is 14 amino acids. Trimming removed 4 bases from V and 0 bases from J, with 10 bases in between. The DNA of the CDR3 is TGTGCCAGCAGTGTGGCTATGATCTCCTACGAGCAGTACTTC. It translates to CASSVAMISYEQYF.

This clonotype rates as large (0.1 to 1%). This beta chain came through as a stray read in a library set up for alpha chains, and its size says little. The J gene is TRBJ2-5, the V gene TRBV6-5; 11 bases are shared with TRBD2. Germline values: CDR1 MNHEY, CDR2 SVGAGI. With V trimmed by 4 bases and J by 7 bases, 11 bases remained unmatched. This CDR3 is built from 16 residues. The CDR3: CASSWSSGGAGGTQYF. The DNA for the CDR3 is TGTGCCAGCAGTTGGAGTAGCGGGGGGGCTGGGGGGACCCAGTACTTC.

By its share, this clonotype is hyperexpanded. This beta chain represents an off-target read in a library built for alpha chains; its size is of limited meaning. The V gene is TRBV3-1, the J gene TRBJ2-2; possibly TRBD2 for D (6 bases). This CDR3 has 16 amino acids. Germline-derived CDR1 and CDR2 are LGHDT and YNNKEL (reference sequence). V lost 7 bases and J 0 bases, leaving 15 bases between the germline ends. CDR3 sequence (DNA): TGTGCCAGCAACAGGCTCGGGACTTCGAACACCGGGGAGCTGTTTTTT. Translation gives CASNRLGTSNTGELFF.

In this sample, this clonotype is large. The size of this beta chain means little, since it is a stray read in a library made for alpha chains. V gene TRBV12-3 or TRBV12-4 combines with J gene TRBJ2-5; the D call may be TRBD1 or TRBD2 (5 bases each). V shed 2 bases and J shed 5 bases, with 9 bases lying between them. The CDR3 extends over 13 amino acids. DNA for the CDR3: TGTGCCAGCAGTTTACCCGAGGGGGAGACCCAGTACTTC. Its protein product is CASSLPEGETQYF.

In its sample, this clonotype is large. In a library made to pick up alpha chains, this beta chain is a stray read with a size that means little. The chain combines TRBV6-4 with TRBJ2-7; D perhaps matches TRBD1 (6 bases). The CDR3 spans 14 residues. Looked up from germline, CDR1 is MRHNA and CDR2 is SNTAGT. The V gene lost 0 bases and the J gene lost 3 bases, with 9 bases spanning the gap. The CDR3 DNA reads TGTGCCAGCAGTGACTCGGCAGGGGACTACGAGCAGTACTTC. Protein: CASSDSAGDYEQYF.

Relative to its sample, this clonotype is large. Since the library was made to target alpha chains, this beta chain is a stray read and its abundance is not meaningful. The genes are TRBV19 and TRBJ2-1; 8 nucleotides agree with TRBD1. The ends lost 7 bases at V and 0 bases at J; junction bases unmatched: 2. Germline CDR1 and CDR2: LNHDA and SQIVND (reference sequence). The CDR3 consists of 14 residues. The CDR3 nucleotides read TGTGCCAGTAAACAGGGGGACTCCTACAATGAGCAGTTCTTC. It codes for CASKQGDSYNEQFF. Complete variable domain (other parts from reference TRBV19 and TRBJ2-1): DGGITQSPKYLFRKEGQNVTLSCEQNLNHDAMYWYRQDPGQGLRLIYYSQIVNDFQKGDIAEGYSVSREKKESFPLTVTSAQKNPTAFYLCASKQGDSYNEQFFGPGTRLTVL.